The 21 T cell receptor beta chains below were found in one sample sequenced in a study of cytomegalovirus exposure and HLA in healthy donors. A multiplex PCR was run with 60 Vbeta primers and 13 Jbeta primers. The protocol was immunoSEQ multiplex PCR, while the TCRdb copy is restricted to in-frame clones and leaves out a portion. This repertoire shows about 180,000 clones, about 80% found once; its top ten account for 3.7%. Sequencing input: PBMCs. These receptors came from a woman aged 55 to 70 in good health and CMV-seropositive.

With respect to this clone: The junction does not match germline at one end; this may be a read error. The CDR3 DNA follows: TGTGCTAGCAGCTTAAGGACAGGCGAGCAGTTCTTC. Protein product: CASSLRTGEQFF. This chain connects TRBV7-7 to TRBJ2-1; 7 bases agree with TRBD1. This CDR3 is 12 amino acids long. Germline V gene data show CDR1 as SSHAT and CDR2 as FNYEAQ (reference sequence).

With respect to this clone: The same CDR3 also results from other DNA sequences found in this sample. The chain recombines TRBV5-4 with TRBJ2-7, with 7 positions matching TRBD1. The CDR3 has 15 amino acids. V trimming: 0 bases; J trimming: 2 bases; junction bases outside the gene matches: 5. CDR1 and CDR2 (germline): SGHNT, YYREEE (reference sequence). The CDR3 region has the DNA TGTGCCAGCAGCTTGGCCGGTCAGGGGGCCTACGAGCAGTACTTC. Amino acid sequence: CASSLAGQGAYEQYF.

The table lists this clone with a few counts. The chain uses TRBV28 and TRBJ2-5; D is ambiguous. V was cut by 10 bases and J by 4 bases, with 13 bases left in between. This CDR3 contains 12 residues. The germline gives CDR1 MDHEN, CDR2 SYDVKM. For the CDR3, the DNA is TGTGCCACCCAAGGAGTTAGAGAGACCCAGTACTTC. It yields the protein CATQGVRETQYF.

V gene TRBV18 combines with J gene TRBJ2-7, with TRBD1 matching 8 bases. This CDR3 has 13 residues. The germline V gene has CDR1 KGHSH and CDR2 LQKENI. V lost 4 bases, J lost 2 bases, and 1 base stayed unmatched. DNA of the CDR3: TGTGCCAGCTCACGGGACAGGACCTACGAGCAGTACTTC. Protein: CASSRDRTYEQYF.

J is TRBJ1-4 and V is TRBV30; 7 bases agree with TRBD1. J gave up 4 bases and V 1 base, and 6 bases lay outside the gene matches. The CDR3 has 15 amino acids. Germline lookup yields CDR1 GTSNPN and CDR2 SVGIG (reference sequence). In DNA form, the CDR3 reads TGTGCCTGGAGTGCCGGACAGGCGCTTAATGAAAAACTGTTTTTT. Its protein is CAWSAGQALNEKLFF. The whole variable domain, remainder taken from reference TRBV30 and TRBJ1-4, is SQTIHQWPATLVQPVGSPLSLECTVEGTSNPNLYWYRQAAGRGLQLLFYSVGIGQISSEVPQNLSASRPQDRQFILSSKKLLLSDSGFYLCAWSAGQALNEKLFFGSGTQLSVL.

The chain uses TRBV28 and TRBJ2-2; D call uncertain. The CDR3 loop spans 16 amino acids. Germline values: CDR1 MDHEN, CDR2 SYDVKM. V gave up 3 bases and J gave up 4 bases, with 15 bases separating them. The CDR3 nucleotides read TGTGCCAGCAGTTTTGTGGCGGCTTTGGCCACCGGGGAGCTGTTTTTT. Amino acids: CASSFVAALATGELFF.

This clone was observed a few times. The chain has TRBV10-3 and TRBJ1-1, with TRBD1 identical over 7 bases. The CDR3 extends over 13 amino acids. The germline CDR1 and CDR2 sequences are ENHRY and SYGVKD. The V and J ends lost 10 bases and 1 base, in that order; junction bases with no gene match: 6. Written as DNA, the CDR3 is TGTGCCACATGGGACAGTAAGAACACTGAAGCTTTCTTT. It is translated as CATWDSKNTEAFF.

V gene TRBV9 combines with J gene TRBJ2-7; TRBD1 aligns across 8 bases. The CDR3 extends over 14 amino acids. J lost 3 bases, V lost 0 bases, and 2 bases had no gene match. Germline loops: CDR1 SGDLS, CDR2 YYNGEE. CDR3 in amino acids: CASSVAQGGYEQYF. The DNA for the CDR3 is TGTGCCAGCAGCGTAGCACAGGGGGGCTACGAGCAGTACTTC.

This sequence joins TRBV9 and TRBJ2-3; 7 bases map to TRBD1. The CDR3 runs 14 residues. Per the germline V gene, CDR1 is SGDLS and CDR2 is YYNGEE. J lost 6 bases, V lost 4 bases, and 8 bases had no gene match. CDR3 in amino acids: CASSPQGSKDTQYF. The DNA for the CDR3 is TGTGCCAGCAGCCCACAGGGGTCCAAGGATACGCAGTATTTT. The variable domain in full, with the rest retrieved from reference TRBV9 and TRBJ2-3, is DSGVTQTPKHLITATGQRVTLRCSPRSGDLSVYWYQQSLDQGLQFLIQYYNGEERAKGNILERFSAQQFPDLHSELNLSSLELGDSALYFCASSPQGSKDTQYFGPGTRLTVL.

V usage is TRBV19 and J usage is TRBJ2-5; 11 positions agree with TRBD1. CDR3 length: 15 amino acids. Unmatched junction bases numbered 5, after V lost 6 bases and J lost 2 bases. Germline V gene sequence: CDR1 LNHDA, CDR2 SQIVND (reference sequence). CDR3 in amino acids: CASRTGQGVQETQYF. The CDR3 coding sequence is TGTGCCAGTAGAACGGGACAGGGGGTTCAAGAGACCCAGTACTTC.

Regarding this clone: Other DNA sequences in this specimen translate into the identical CDR3. V is TRBV7-2 and J is TRBJ1-1; TRBD1 matches at 9 bases. The length of the CDR3 is 14 residues. Germline lookup yields CDR1 SGHTA and CDR2 FQGNSA. V shed 4 bases and J 6 bases; nucleotides not matched to a gene: 6. The CDR3 DNA reads as TGTGCCAGCAGCTCGAACAGGGGGCTCTCTGAAGCTTTCTTT. Residues: CASSSNRGLSEAFF.

This clone has just a few counts. The chain joins TRBV30 to TRBJ1-2; 7 bases line up with TRBD1. Germline CDR1 and CDR2: GTSNPN and SVGIG (reference sequence). The junction had 2 bases not matched to a gene; V was cut back by 2 bases and J by 2 bases. The CDR3 is made up of 13 amino acids. CDR3 region: CAWSTGQNYGYTF. DNA of the CDR3: TGTGCCTGGAGTACGGGACAGAACTATGGCTACACCTTC.

This clone was detected only a few times. The chain uses TRBV19 and TRBJ1-2; D not certain. The CDR3 spans 13 residues. Germline assignment: CDR1 LNHDA and CDR2 SQIVND (reference sequence). Trimming cost V 7 bases and J 4 bases, with 13 bases left between them. The CDR3 sequence: CASINSMGYGYTF. In DNA form, the CDR3 reads TGTGCCAGTATTAACAGCATGGGCTATGGCTACACCTTC.

The chain employs TRBV10-3 and TRBJ2-7; 13 positions agree with TRBD2. Trimming removed 2 bases from V and 4 bases from J; junction bases left unmatched: 5. Germline values: CDR1 ENHRY, CDR2 SYGVKD. The CDR3 extends over 16 amino acids. The CDR3 DNA is TGTGCCATCAGTGAGCTGGGACTAGCGGGGTCTTACGAGCAGTACTTC. Translating gives CAISELGLAGSYEQYF.

This chain uses TRBV11-1 with TRBJ2-5, with D possibly TRBD2 on 5 matching bases. Trimming removed 4 bases at V and 5 bases at J, with 11 bases between. Germline values: CDR1 SGHAT, CDR2 FQDESV (reference sequence). The length of the CDR3 is 13 residues. The CDR3 protein is CASSSAPGETQYF. The DNA for the CDR3 is TGTGCCAGCAGCTCTGCTCCGGGGGAGACCCAGTACTTC.

J is TRBJ1-2 and V is TRBV10-3; possibly TRBD1 for D (5 bases). The CDR3 contains 13 residues. Germline CDR1 ENHRY, CDR2 SYGVKD. Trimming took off 9 bases at V and 6 bases at J, with 17 bases between the two ends. The CDR3 region is CAITRETADGYTF. As DNA, the CDR3 is TGTGCCATAACCAGGGAAACTGCAGATGGCTACACCTTC.

The chain joins TRBV7-2 to TRBJ2-6, with 15 bases that match TRBD2. CDR1 is SGHTA and CDR2 is FQGNSA in the germline V gene. J lost 11 bases, V lost 5 bases, and 4 bases had no gene match. The CDR3 consists of 15 residues. The CDR3 sequence is CASSLGLAGGYVLTF. DNA of the CDR3: TGTGCCAGCAGCCTTGGACTAGCGGGGGGGTACGTCCTGACTTTC. Variable domain in full (rest from reference TRBV7-2 and TRBJ2-6): GAGVSQSPSNKVTEKGKDVELRCDPISGHTALYWYRQSLGQGLEFLIYFQGNSAPDKSGLPSDRFSAERTGGSVSTLTIQRTQQEDSAVYLCASSLGLAGGYVLTFGAGSRLTVL.

In DNA, the CDR3 is TGTGCCAGCAGCTTGAAAGGTGGGACAGGCAATCAGCCCCAGCATTTT. Residues: CASSLKGGTGNQPQHF. The chain is built from TRBV5-4 and TRBJ1-5; 7 bases agree with TRBD1. This CDR3 has 16 residues. The ends lost 1 base at V and 2 bases at J; junction bases unmatched: 6. In germline, CDR1 is SGHNT, CDR2 YYREEE (reference sequence). Looking up the rest from reference TRBV5-4 and TRBJ1-5 gives the full variable domain: ETGVTQSPTHLIKTRGQQVTLRCSSQSGHNTVSWYQQALGQGPQFIFQYYREEENGRGNFPPRFSGLQFPNYSSELNVNALELDDSALYLCASSLKGGTGNQPQHFGDGTRLSIL.

The rearrangement joins TRBV5-8 to TRBJ2-7, with TRBD2 matching 7 bases. The V and J ends lost 4 bases and 7 bases, in that order; junction bases with no gene match: 8. The CDR3 covers 13 residues. Looked up from germline, CDR1 is SGHTS and CDR2 is YDEGEE. The CDR3 loop reads CASSGGVRKEQYF. The CDR3 DNA is TGTGCCAGCAGCGGGGGGGTTCGGAAAGAGCAGTACTTC.

This rearrangement joins TRBV19 to TRBJ2-2; weak D call: TRBD2 (5 bases). V was pared by 4 bases and J by 8 bases, with 17 bases between. Germline V lookup: CDR1 LNHDA, CDR2 SQIVND (reference sequence). The CDR3 is 15 amino acids. The CDR3 reads CASSTGQSSGGELFF. CDR3 DNA: TGTGCCAGTAGTACTGGGCAGTCATCGGGAGGGGAGCTGTTTTTT.

This clone appeared a single time. The chain links TRBV7-9 to TRBJ1-6; D unclear. CDR1 is SEHNR, CDR2 FQNEAQ, per germline (reference sequence). The CDR3 is 15 amino acids. Deletions cut 1 base from V and 9 bases from J, with 13 bases between. CDR3 nucleotide sequence: TGTGCCAGCAGCTTAGGAGGCGGAGAGGGTTCACCCCTCCACTTT. Encoded protein: CASSLGGGEGSPLHF.